Sequencing of this T cell receptor (beta chain) was carried out in a study of T cells in Graves' hyperthyroidism and ophthalmopathy. CDR1 and CDR2 (germline): MNHEY, SVGEGT. This CDR3 comprises 13 residues. Trimming removed 10 bases at V and 7 bases at J, with 19 bases between. This clonotype was detected many times. Clinicians diagnosed patients from clinical symptoms, serum thyroxine and TRAb, thyroid ultrasound and orbital computed tomography. Using RNA transcripts as the source, TCR beta CDR3 regions were amplified. Using the HTBI primer set, a first-round RT-PCR was run on the TCR CDR3. TCRdb reanalysed the multiplex PCR reads using MiXCR and keeps one entry per CDR3 protein. The table includes over 250,000 distinct CDR3 sequences, 20% to 30% detected once.

The sequencing input was blood. This sequence originates from a man aged 35 to 55 with Graves' hyperthyroidism that later progressed to Graves' ophthalmopathy. The chain joins TRBV6-2 or TRBV6-3 to TRBJ1-2; D is uncertain. CDR3 loop: CATQGFFGSGYTF. DNA of the CDR3: TGTGCCACCCAAGGGTTTTTTGGAAGTGGCTACACCTTC.